These T cell receptor beta chains were read from a single sample in a study of cytotoxic CD8 clonotypes in ibrutinib-treated CLL. Using immunoSEQ multiplex PCR, the repertoire was profiled, and TCRdb retains in-frame clones only, with some absent. This table holds fewer than 400,000 clones, roughly 71% found once. The sequencing here drew on PBMCs, taken after 36 months of ibrutinib treatment. The receptor set was obtained from a human donor with chronic lymphocytic leukemia. The CDR3 runs from the conserved cysteine through the conserved F or W. A D gene is named only where the DNA matches it firmly. The listing skips clone size in some rows; elsewhere it reads once, few, many or a size class.

size: .; V: TRBV2; D: .; J: TRBJ1-1; CDR3: CASSEEAGMNTEAFF; DNA: TGTGCCAGCAGTGAAGAGGCAGGGATGAACACTGAAGCTTTCTTT
size: .; V: TRBV7-6; D: .; J: TRBJ1-4; CDR3: CASSLDPGYNEKLFF; DNA: TGTGCCAGCAGCTTGGATCCCGGGTATAATGAAAAACTGTTTTTT
size: .; V: TRBV7-9; D: .; J: TRBJ2-7; CDR3: CASSPDRGTATYEQYF; DNA: TGTGCCAGCAGCCCCGACCGCGGGACAGCAACCTACGAGCAGTACTTC
size: .; V: TRBV5-4; D: .; J: TRBJ2-2; CDR3: CASSRAASGTNTGELFF; DNA: TGTGCCAGCAGCCGGGCAGCGAGCGGCACGAACACCGGGGAGCTGTTTTTT
size: .; V: TRBV27; D: .; J: TRBJ2-1; CDR3: CASSLSPRVYNEQFF; DNA: TGTGCCAGCAGTTTATCTCCCAGGGTTTACAATGAGCAGTTCTTC
size: .; V: TRBV7-6; D: .; J: TRBJ2-1; CDR3: CASSLALGYNEQFF; DNA: TGTGCCAGCAGCTTAGCGCTTGGCTACAATGAGCAGTTCTTC
size: .; V: TRBV6-1; D: .; J: TRBJ2-5; CDR3: CAISEGVGGETQYF; DNA: TGTGCCATCAGTGAAGGTGTAGGGGGGGAGACCCAGTACTTC
size: .; V: TRBV11-2; D: .; J: TRBJ2-2; CDR3: CASSFGAYTGELFF; DNA: TGTGCCAGCAGCTTCGGGGCGTACACCGGGGAGCTGTTTTTT
size: .; V: TRBV19; D: TRBD2; J: TRBJ2-1; CDR3: CASKPGTSGYNEQFF; DNA: TGTGCCAGTAAGCCAGGGACTAGCGGATACAATGAGCAGTTCTTC
size: .; V: TRBV7-2; D: .; J: TRBJ2-2; CDR3: CARDGTGELFF; DNA: TGTGCCAGGGACGGAACCGGGGAGCTGTTTTTT
size: .; V: TRBV5-1; D: TRBD2; J: TRBJ2-7; CDR3: CASSPGLAGRSYEQYF; DNA: TGCGCCAGCAGCCCGGGACTAGCGGGCCGCTCCTACGAGCAGTACTTC
size: few; V: TRBV19; D: .; J: TRBJ2-2; CDR3: CASSPRPGGAGELFF; DNA: TGTGCCAGTAGTCCCCGGCCCGGTGGGGCCGGGGAGCTGTTTTTT
size: .; V: TRBV7-8; D: TRBD1; J: TRBJ1-1; CDR3: CASSLDRGAEAFF; DNA: TGTGCCAGCAGCTTAGACAGGGGGGCTGAAGCTTTCTTT
size: .; V: TRBV5-1; D: TRBD2; J: TRBJ2-5; CDR3: CASTGLAGGQETQYF; DNA: TGCGCCAGCACCGGACTAGCGGGAGGGCAAGAGACCCAGTACTTC
size: few; V: TRBV4-2; D: .; J: TRBJ1-2; CDR3: CASRYSDGYGYTF; DNA: TGTGCCAGCAGATATTCAGATGGCTATGGCTACACCTTC
size: .; V: TRBV19; D: .; J: TRBJ1-3; CDR3: CASSIRGNSGNTIYF; DNA: TGTGCCAGTAGTATACGTGGGAACTCTGGAAACACCATATATTTT
size: .; V: TRBV10-3; D: TRBD2; J: TRBJ2-5; CDR3: CAISESISGGQETQYF; DNA: TGTGCCATCAGTGAGTCGATTAGCGGGGGTCAAGAGACCCAGTACTTC
size: .; V: TRBV29-1; D: .; J: TRBJ2-3; CDR3: CSVETDTQYF; DNA: TGCAGCGTTGAAACAGATACGCAGTATTTT
size: .; V: TRBV18; D: .; J: TRBJ1-1; CDR3: CASSPKMGTEAFF; DNA: TGTGCCAGCTCACCCAAGATGGGCACTGAAGCTTTCTTT
size: many; V: TRBV10-3; D: .; J: TRBJ1-1; CDR3: CAISESGPTMNTEAFF; DNA: TGTGCCATCAGTGAGTCGGGGCCTACTATGAACACTGAAGCTTTCTTT
size: few; V: TRBV18; D: TRBD2; J: TRBJ2-5; CDR3: CASSPPGGRPKTQYF; DNA: TGTGCCAGCTCACCACCGGGCGGGAGGCCGAAGACCCAGTACTTC
size: .; V: TRBV4-3; D: .; J: TRBJ2-7; CDR3: CASSQDGNSYEQYF; DNA: TGCGCCAGCAGCCAAGACGGGAATTCCTACGAGCAGTACTTC
size: .; V: TRBV29-1; D: .; J: TRBJ1-2; CDR3: CSIGGAGIYGYTF; DNA: TGCAGCATTGGTGGGGCAGGGATCTATGGCTACACCTTC
size: .; V: TRBV18; D: .; J: TRBJ1-4; CDR3: CASSPSPANEKLFF; DNA: TGTGCCAGCTCACCAAGCCCAGCTAATGAAAAACTGTTTTTT
size: .; V: TRBV7-2; D: TRBD1; J: TRBJ2-7; CDR3: CASSYSQGFTYEQYF; DNA: TGTGCCAGCAGCTACTCACAGGGGTTCACCTACGAGCAGTACTTC
size: .; V: TRBV6-6; D: TRBD1; J: TRBJ1-2; CDR3: CASSYSQGSYGYTF; DNA: TGTGCCAGCAGTTACTCACAGGGGAGCTATGGCTACACCTTC
size: .; V: TRBV5-4; D: TRBD1; J: TRBJ2-7; CDR3: CASSVRQGAYEQYF; DNA: TGTGCCAGCAGCGTCCGACAGGGGGCCTACGAGCAGTACTTC
size: .; V: TRBV11-2; D: .; J: TRBJ1-5; CDR3: CASSRGVNSNQPQHF; DNA: TGTGCCAGCAGCCGTGGGGTTAATTCGAATCAGCCCCAGCATTTT